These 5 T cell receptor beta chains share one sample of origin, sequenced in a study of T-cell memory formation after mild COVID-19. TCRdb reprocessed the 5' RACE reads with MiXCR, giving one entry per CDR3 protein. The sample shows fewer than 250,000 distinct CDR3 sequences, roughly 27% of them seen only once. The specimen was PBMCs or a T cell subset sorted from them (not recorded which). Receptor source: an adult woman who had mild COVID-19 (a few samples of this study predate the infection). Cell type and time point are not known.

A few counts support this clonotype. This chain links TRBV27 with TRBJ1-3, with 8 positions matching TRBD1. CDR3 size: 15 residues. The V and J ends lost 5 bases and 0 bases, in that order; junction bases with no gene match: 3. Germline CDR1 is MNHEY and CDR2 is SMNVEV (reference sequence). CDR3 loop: CASSRDRSSGNTIYF. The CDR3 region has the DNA TGTGCCAGCAGTCGGGACAGGAGCTCTGGAAACACCATATATTTT.

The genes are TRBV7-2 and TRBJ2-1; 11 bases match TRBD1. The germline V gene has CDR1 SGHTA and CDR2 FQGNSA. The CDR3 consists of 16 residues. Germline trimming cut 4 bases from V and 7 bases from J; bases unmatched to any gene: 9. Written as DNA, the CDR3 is TGTGCCAGCAGCTCCCTTATTGGGACAGGGGGGAATGAGCAGTTCTTC. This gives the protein CASSSLIGTGGNEQFF.

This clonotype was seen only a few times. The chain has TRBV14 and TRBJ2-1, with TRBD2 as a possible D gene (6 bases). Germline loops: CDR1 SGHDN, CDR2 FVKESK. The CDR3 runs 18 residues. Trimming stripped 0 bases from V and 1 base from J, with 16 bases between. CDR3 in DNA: TGTGCCAGCAGCCAAGATTTCGGCGGCGGAGGGTCCTACAATGAGCAGTTCTTC. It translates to CASSQDFGGGGSYNEQFF.

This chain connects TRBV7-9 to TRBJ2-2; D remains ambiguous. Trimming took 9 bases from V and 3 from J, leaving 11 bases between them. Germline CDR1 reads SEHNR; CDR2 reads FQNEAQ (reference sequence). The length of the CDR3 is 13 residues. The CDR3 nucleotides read TGTGCCAGTCCCCAAAGAGACACCGGGGAGCTGTTTTTT. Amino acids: CASPQRDTGELFF.

The chain's CDR3 is CASSPGPGLPRETQYF. CDR3 nucleotides: TGTGCCAGCAGTCCGGGACCGGGACTCCCTCGGGAGACCCAGTACTTC. This chain joins TRBV12-3 or TRBV12-4 and TRBJ2-5, with D perhaps matching TRBD2 (6 bases). The V gene lost 5 bases and the J gene lost 5 bases, with 21 bases spanning the gap. This CDR3 region has 16 residues.